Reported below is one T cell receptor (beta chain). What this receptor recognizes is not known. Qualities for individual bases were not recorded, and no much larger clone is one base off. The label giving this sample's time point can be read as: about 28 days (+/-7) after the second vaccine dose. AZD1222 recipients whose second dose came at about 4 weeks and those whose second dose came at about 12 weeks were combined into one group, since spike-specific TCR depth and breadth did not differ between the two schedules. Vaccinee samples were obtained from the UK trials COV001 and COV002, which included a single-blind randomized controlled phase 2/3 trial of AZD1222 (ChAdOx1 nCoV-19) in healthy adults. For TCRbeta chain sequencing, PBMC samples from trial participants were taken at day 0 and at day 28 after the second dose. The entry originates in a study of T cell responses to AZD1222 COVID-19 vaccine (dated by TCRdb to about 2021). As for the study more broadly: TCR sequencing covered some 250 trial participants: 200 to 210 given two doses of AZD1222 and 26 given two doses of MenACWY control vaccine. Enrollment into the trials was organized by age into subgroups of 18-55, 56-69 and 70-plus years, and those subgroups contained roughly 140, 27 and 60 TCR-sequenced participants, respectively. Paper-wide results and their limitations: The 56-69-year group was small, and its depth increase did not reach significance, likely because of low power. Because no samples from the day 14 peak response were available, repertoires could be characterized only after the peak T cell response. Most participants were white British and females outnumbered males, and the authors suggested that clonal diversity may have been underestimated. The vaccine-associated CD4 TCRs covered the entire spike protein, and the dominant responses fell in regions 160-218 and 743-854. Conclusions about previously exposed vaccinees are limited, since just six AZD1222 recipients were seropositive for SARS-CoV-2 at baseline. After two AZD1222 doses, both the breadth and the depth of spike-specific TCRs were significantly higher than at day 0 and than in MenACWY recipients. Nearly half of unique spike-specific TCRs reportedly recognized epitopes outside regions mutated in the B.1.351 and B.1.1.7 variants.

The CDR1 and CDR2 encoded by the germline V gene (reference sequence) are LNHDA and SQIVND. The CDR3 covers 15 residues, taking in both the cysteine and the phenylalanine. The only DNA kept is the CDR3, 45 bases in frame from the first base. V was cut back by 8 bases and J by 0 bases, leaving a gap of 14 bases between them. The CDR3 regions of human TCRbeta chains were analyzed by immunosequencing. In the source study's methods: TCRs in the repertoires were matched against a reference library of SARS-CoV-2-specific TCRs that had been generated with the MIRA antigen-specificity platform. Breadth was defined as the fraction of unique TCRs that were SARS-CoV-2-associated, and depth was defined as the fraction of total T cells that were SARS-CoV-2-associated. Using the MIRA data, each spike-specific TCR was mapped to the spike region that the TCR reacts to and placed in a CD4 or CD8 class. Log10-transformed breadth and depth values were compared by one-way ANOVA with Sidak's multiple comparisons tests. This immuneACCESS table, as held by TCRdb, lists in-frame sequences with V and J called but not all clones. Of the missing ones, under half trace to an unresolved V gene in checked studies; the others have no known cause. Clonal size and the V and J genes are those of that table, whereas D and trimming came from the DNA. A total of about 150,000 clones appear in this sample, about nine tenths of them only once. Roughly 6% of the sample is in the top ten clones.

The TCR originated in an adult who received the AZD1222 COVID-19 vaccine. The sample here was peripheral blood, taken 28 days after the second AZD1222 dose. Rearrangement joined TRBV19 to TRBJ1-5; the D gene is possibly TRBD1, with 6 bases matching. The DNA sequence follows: TGTGCCAGTCGTGAGGGGGGACATAGCAATCAGCCCCAGCATTTT. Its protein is CASREGGHSNQPQHF. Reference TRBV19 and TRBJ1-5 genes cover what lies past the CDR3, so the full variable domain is DGGITQSPKYLFRKEGQNVTLSCEQNLNHDAMYWYRQDPGQGLRLIYYSQIVNDFQKGDIAEGYSVSREKKESFPLTVTSAQKNPTAFYLCASREGGHSNQPQHFGDGTRLSIL.